Below are 23 T cell receptor beta chains sequenced from a single sample in a study of blood T cell repertoires in COVID-19. This table comes from immunoSEQ multiplex PCR, and its TCRdb copy is limited to in-frame clones, with some not included. The sample records some 40,000 clones, under 85% being singletons. Sequencing input: peripheral blood. Receptors were obtained from a woman aged 80 or older with acute or convalescent COVID-19.

The rearrangement uses TRBV6-1 and TRBJ1-4, with D uncertain. Germline V gives CDR1 MNHNS, CDR2 SASEGT. V was trimmed by 3 bases and J by 4 bases, leaving 12 bases between them. This CDR3 has 15 residues. CDR3: CASSERGANNEKLFF. Here the CDR3 DNA reads TGTGCCAGCAGTGAGCGGGGAGCCAATAATGAAAAACTGTTTTTT.

The chain is built from TRBV5-1 and TRBJ2-3, with D tentatively TRBD2 (6 bases). The V and J ends lost 0 bases and 0 bases respectively, with 11 bases between them. Germline assignment: CDR1 SGHRS and CDR2 YFSETQ. The CDR3 is 16 residues long. Here the CDR3 reads CASSLGAGTSTDTQYF. CDR3 sequence (DNA): TGCGCCAGCAGCTTGGGGGCCGGGACTAGCACAGATACGCAGTATTTT.

The chain uses TRBV19 and TRBJ2-3; tentatively, D is TRBD1 (5 bases). Trimming stripped 2 bases from V and 4 bases from J, with 16 bases between. The CDR3 consists of 16 residues. Germline V gene lookup returns CDR1 LNHDA and CDR2 SQIVND (reference sequence). CDR3 sequence reads: CASSISRARVADTQYF. In DNA, the CDR3 is TGTGCCAGTAGTATAAGTCGGGCCAGGGTAGCAGATACGCAGTATTTT. Full variable domain (missing parts from reference TRBV19 and TRBJ2-3): DGGITQSPKYLFRKEGQNVTLSCEQNLNHDAMYWYRQDPGQGLRLIYYSQIVNDFQKGDIAEGYSVSREKKESFPLTVTSAQKNPTAFYLCASSISRARVADTQYFGPGTRLTVL.

The table lists this clone with a few counts. Other DNA sequences within the sample encode an identical CDR3. The V call is TRBV27, the J call TRBJ2-3, with 8 bases that match TRBD1. This CDR3 has 13 residues. V trimming: 6 bases; J trimming: 5 bases; junction bases outside the gene matches: 4. Germline V lookup: CDR1 MNHEY, CDR2 SMNVEV (reference sequence). As DNA, the CDR3 is TGTGCCAGCAGGACAGGGGCAGTAGATACGCAGTATTTT. This encodes CASRTGAVDTQYF.

DNA for the CDR3: TGCAGCGCCCAATCAGGGGAAGAGACCCAGTACTTC. Translated, it gives CSAQSGEETQYF. The rearrangement links TRBV29-1 to TRBJ2-5; possible D gene TRBD1, 6 bases. The V end lost 7 bases, the J end lost 3 bases, and 12 bases lay between the germline ends. The CDR3 length is 12 residues. CDR1 and CDR2 (germline): SQVTM, ANQGSEA.

CDR3 amino acids: CASSTQGARPDEKLFF. The DNA of the CDR3 is TGTGCCAGCAGTACTCAGGGGGCTCGGCCCGACGAAAAACTGTTTTTT. The V call is TRBV5-4, the J call TRBJ1-4, with 8 bases matching TRBD1. With 5 bases clipped from V and 8 bases from J, the junction kept 14 bases outside the gene matches. Germline values: CDR1 SGHNT, CDR2 YYREEE (reference sequence). The CDR3 length is 16 residues.

The chain has TRBV6-1 and TRBJ1-5; D perhaps matches TRBD1 (5 bases). Per the germline V gene, CDR1 is MNHNS and CDR2 is SASEGT. The V and J ends lost 2 bases and 5 bases respectively, with 16 bases between them. The CDR3 is 16 amino acids. CDR3 DNA sequence: TGTGCCAGCAGTGAACAGCACAGGCAACTCTATCAGCCCCAGCATTTT. Translating it yields CASSEQHRQLYQPQHF.

The rearrangement uses TRBV7-6 and TRBJ1-1; TRBD1 agrees at 10 bases. The CDR3 is 15 amino acids. V lost 0 bases, J lost 4 bases, and 2 bases stayed unmatched. CDR1 and CDR2 (germline): SGHVS, FNYEAQ. This CDR3 is CASSLAGQGITEAFF. For the CDR3, the DNA is TGTGCCAGCAGCTTAGCGGGACAGGGGATCACTGAAGCTTTCTTT. Full variable domain (missing parts from reference TRBV7-6 and TRBJ1-1): GAGVSQSPRYKVTKRGQDVALRCDPISGHVSLYWYRQALGQGPEFLTYFNYEAQQDKSGLPNDRFSAERPEGSISTLTIQRTEQRDSAMYRCASSLAGQGITEAFFGQGTRLTVV.

This clone was observed a single time. V and J are TRBV12-3 or TRBV12-4 and TRBJ1-3; tentative D call: TRBD1 (5 bases). The CDR3 is made up of 12 amino acids. Trimming took 10 bases from V and 1 from J, leaving 8 bases between them. CDR3 DNA sequence: TGTGCCAACGGGGGTTCTGGAAACACCATATATTTT. This gives the protein CANGGSGNTIYF.

The rearrangement joins TRBV7-9 to TRBJ1-1; unclear D gene. Trimming shortened V by 3 bases and J by 3 bases, and 11 bases separated the two germline ends. The germline V gene encodes CDR1 SEHNR and CDR2 FQNEAQ (reference sequence). The CDR3 has 14 residues. The chain's CDR3 is CASSLEQIYTEAFF. As DNA, the CDR3 is TGTGCCAGCAGCTTGGAACAGATCTACACTGAAGCTTTCTTT.

The chain combines TRBV10-3 with TRBJ1-1, with D uncertain. CDR3 length: 15 amino acids. Germline V lookup: CDR1 ENHRY, CDR2 SYGVKD. V lost 2 bases and J 0 bases, leaving 10 bases between the germline ends. The CDR3 region has the DNA TGTGCCATCAGTGAGGTTACGGGGATGAACACTGAAGCTTTCTTT. Its translation: CAISEVTGMNTEAFF.

This chain joins TRBV6-5 and TRBJ1-5; 9 bases fit TRBD1. V was pared by 6 bases and J by 6 bases, with 6 bases of the junction left unmatched. Looked up from germline, CDR1 is MNHEY and CDR2 is SVGAGI. The CDR3 spans 14 residues. The CDR3 DNA sequence: TGTGCCAGCAGGGATACAGGGGGCTCTCAGCCCCAGCATTTT. Residues: CASRDTGGSQPQHF.

This rearrangement joins TRBV5-6 to TRBJ2-6; 7 bases are shared with TRBD1. Trimming at V came to 2 bases and at J to 2 bases, leaving 10 bases not matched to a gene. There are 18 residues in the CDR3. The germline V gene has CDR1 SGHDT and CDR2 YYEEEE. The DNA for the CDR3 is TGTGCCAGCAGCTTTCAACAGGGGTTACTTACTGGGGCCAACGTCCTGACTTTC. Protein sequence: CASSFQQGLLTGANVLTF.

Concerning this clone itself: Other DNA sequences in the same sample also yield this CDR3. The CDR3 sequence is CASSLVGGQETQYF. CDR3 nucleotides: TGCGCCAGCAGCTTGGTCGGAGGACAAGAGACCCAGTACTTC. The V call is TRBV5-1, the J call TRBJ2-5; perhaps TRBD2 as D (5 bases). Germline loops: CDR1 SGHRS, CDR2 YFSETQ. The CDR3 covers 14 residues. V lost 0 bases and J lost 2, with 8 bases in between.

This chain uses TRBV9 with TRBJ1-4, with D maybe TRBD1 (6 bases). V lost 2 bases, J lost 3 bases, and 11 bases lay in between. CDR3 size: 15 residues. The V gene's germline CDR1 is SGDLS and CDR2 YYNGEE. CDR3 bases: TGTGCCAGCAGCGTGCAGACAGGCCCTAATGAAAAACTGTTTTTT. Its translation: CASSVQTGPNEKLFF.

This clone was seen only once. This chain joins TRBV28 and TRBJ1-1; TRBD1 matches 8 bases. The V segment lost 6 bases and the J segment 5 bases; nucleotides outside the gene matches: 17. The CDR3 consists of 17 residues. Germline values: CDR1 MDHEN, CDR2 SYDVKM. CDR3 region: CASSGTGILLSETEAFF. CDR3 DNA: TGTGCCAGCAGCGGGACAGGCATCCTCCTTTCAGAAACTGAAGCTTTCTTT.

This clone was detected a few times. The rearrangement uses TRBV19 and TRBJ1-6; 7 positions match TRBD1. The CDR3 spans 16 residues. After removal of 5 bases from V and 6 bases from J, the junction contained 10 bases not matched to a gene. The germline gives CDR1 LNHDA, CDR2 SQIVND (reference sequence). The CDR3 region is CASSSWDSHFNSPLHF. Here the CDR3 DNA reads TGTGCCAGTAGTTCCTGGGACAGTCATTTTAATTCACCCCTCCACTTT.

This clone was found a few times. The V call is TRBV7-2, the J call TRBJ2-7, with D perhaps TRBD2 (6 bases). Germline V CDR1 and CDR2: SGHTA, FQGNSA. CDR3 size: 15 residues. V was shortened by 5 bases and J by 2 bases, with 16 bases between the two germline ends. The CDR3: CASSPMGAGTYEQYF. The CDR3 DNA reads TGTGCCAGCAGCCCAATGGGAGCGGGTACCTACGAGCAGTACTTC.

V and J are TRBV25-1 and TRBJ2-1; no clear D. The CDR3 covers 11 residues. CDR1 and CDR2 (germline): MGHDK, SYGVNS. V lost 5 bases and J 9 bases, leaving 8 bases between the germline ends. CDR3 amino acids: CASSPQREQFF. In nucleotides, the CDR3 is TGTGCCAGCAGTCCCCAGCGTGAGCAGTTCTTC.

There are a few counts of this clone. V gene TRBV7-9 combines with J gene TRBJ2-7, with TRBD1 as a possible D gene (5 bases). The CDR3 is 13 amino acids. Trimming removed 4 bases from V and 3 bases from J, with 10 bases in between. Germline loops: CDR1 SEHNR, CDR2 FQNEAQ (reference sequence). CDR3 nucleotide sequence: TGTGCCAGCAGCTCGACAGAAGGCTACGAGCAGTACTTC. Translation: CASSSTEGYEQYF.

This clone was observed once. This chain connects TRBV5-1 to TRBJ1-3; the D is unclear. There are 16 residues in the CDR3. V was clipped by 0 bases and J by 0 bases, with 10 bases between them. Germline V gene data show CDR1 as SGHRS and CDR2 as YFSETQ. The CDR3 region is CASSLELRNSGNTIYF. In DNA, the CDR3 is TGCGCCAGCAGCTTGGAATTGCGCAACTCTGGAAACACCATATATTTT.

The V call is TRBV12-3 or TRBV12-4, the J call TRBJ2-4; 7 bases map to TRBD2. This CDR3 spans 13 amino acids. V lost 5 bases and J lost 9; bases outside the gene matches: 7. Written as DNA, the CDR3 is TGTGCCAGCAGTCCCACTAGCGCCGGCATTCAGTACTTC. Translating gives CASSPTSAGIQYF.

The chain joins TRBV3-1 (or the pseudogene TRBV3-2) to TRBJ1-2; 7 bases are a match to TRBD1. There are 13 residues in the CDR3. The germline CDR1 and CDR2 sequences are LGHDT and YNNKEL (reference sequence). With 6 bases clipped from V and 7 bases from J, the junction kept 8 bases outside the gene matches. The CDR3 reads CASRPTGAGGYTF. Written as DNA, the CDR3 is TGTGCCAGCAGGCCAACAGGGGCGGGTGGCTACACCTTC.